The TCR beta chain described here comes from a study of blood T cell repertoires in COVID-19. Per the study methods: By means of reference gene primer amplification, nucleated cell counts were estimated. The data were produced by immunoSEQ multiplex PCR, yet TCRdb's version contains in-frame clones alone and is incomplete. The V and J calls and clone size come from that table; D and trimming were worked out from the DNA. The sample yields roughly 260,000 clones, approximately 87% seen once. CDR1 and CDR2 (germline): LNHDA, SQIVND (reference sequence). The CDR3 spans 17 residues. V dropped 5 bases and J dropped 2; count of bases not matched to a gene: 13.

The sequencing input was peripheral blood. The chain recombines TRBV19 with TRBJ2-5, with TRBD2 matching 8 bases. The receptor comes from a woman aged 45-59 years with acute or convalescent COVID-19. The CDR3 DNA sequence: TGTGCCAGTAGTCCCCGACTAAGCGGGAGCGGGCAAGAGACCCAGTACTTC. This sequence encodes CASSPRLSGSGQETQYF.